This T cell receptor (beta chain) was documented in a study of T cells after yellow fever vaccination. Study at large: Fractions low in cell number were prepared with SMART-Seq v4 Ultra Low Input. Study-wide points: The secondary response peaked faster, at day 5 versus 15, but was weaker.

The germline CDR1 and CDR2 sequences are SGHVS and FQNEAQ. The CDR3 runs 15 residues. Unmatched junction bases numbered 7, after V lost 5 bases and J lost 2 bases. Note on this clonotype: Its target is unknown.

TCRdb independently ran MiXCR on the 5' RACE reads; one entry per CDR3 protein. This table has about 580,000 distinct CDR3 sequences, roughly a sixth appearing once. The sample was PBMCs, taken about 5 days after the first yellow fever vaccination. The sequence derives from a man younger than 35 who received the YFV17D yellow fever vaccine. This chain uses TRBV7-8 with TRBJ2-5; TRBD1 aligns across 8 bases. This CDR3 is CASSPDRARQETQYF. Written as DNA, the CDR3 is TGTGCCAGCAGCCCGGACAGGGCGCGGCAAGAGACCCAGTACTTC.